These T cell receptor beta chains were read from a single sample in a study of blood T cell repertoires in COVID-19. Produced via immunoSEQ multiplex PCR; TCRdb's table is partial and in-frame only. Of 250,000 or so clones in the sample, around 89% were seen once. Sequenced material: peripheral blood. The receptor source for this set is a man under 40 with COVID-19, enrolled during active disease. CDR3s include the opening cysteine and the closing phenylalanine or tryptophan. The D gene is left open where the match is weak. Some rows have no size entry. The others give once, few or many, or a class for an expanded clone.

v_call	clone_size	d_call	j_call	cdr3_nt	cdr3_aa
TRBV7-9	NA	TRBD2	TRBJ2-3	TGTGCCAGCAGCTTCCCGAGCGGGACTGGCGAAGATACGCAGTATTTT	CASSFPSGTGEDTQYF
TRBV4-2	NA	NA	TRBJ1-3	TGTGCCAGCAGCCAAGAAAACAGGGCAGCCGGAAACACCATATATTTT	CASSQENRAAGNTIYF
TRBV5-6	NA	NA	TRBJ1-1	TGTGCCAGCAGCTTGCCGGCTCCCCATTCTTGGGCATTCACTGAAGCTTTCTTT	CASSLPAPHSWAFTEAFF
TRBV2	NA	NA	TRBJ1-1	TGTGCCAGCTCGGGTCCGGTCTTAGCTTTCTTT	CASSGPVLAFF
TRBV7-9	once	NA	TRBJ1-2	TGTGCCAGCAGCTTAGCTTTTTCAGTTCTCACTAACTATGGCTACACCTTC	CASSLAFSVLTNYGYTF
TRBV24-1	NA	TRBD1	TRBJ1-5	TGTGCCACCAGTGTCGGGACAGGCGATCAGCCCCAGCATTTT	CATSVGTGDQPQHF
TRBV6-6	NA	NA	TRBJ2-3	TGTGCCACCCTAGTGAGGTATTCTAGCACAGATACGCAGTATTTT	CATLVRYSSTDTQYF
TRBV28	NA	TRBD2	TRBJ2-7	TGTGCCAGCAGTCTGACTAGCGGGACCTACGAGCAGTACTTC	CASSLTSGTYEQYF
TRBV18	NA	TRBD1	TRBJ1-5	TGTGCCAGCTCACCGCCCAGTCGACAGGGCTATCAGCCCCAGCATTTT	CASSPPSRQGYQPQHF
TRBV6-2/TRBV6-3	NA	NA	TRBJ2-7	TGTGCCAGCAGTTATATGCCGAAACTACTGACCTACGAGCAGTACTTC	CASSYMPKLLTYEQYF
TRBV23-1	NA	TRBD1	TRBJ1-5	TGCGCCAGCACCACCATTTCGGGACAGGGGCAACTCTTGAATAGCAATCAGCCCCAGCATTTT	CASTTISGQGQLLNSNQPQHF
TRBV3-1/TRBV3-2	NA	NA	TRBJ2-2	TGTGCCAGCAGCTACAGGGTGCTGGGGGAGCTGTTTTTT	CASSYRVLGELFF
TRBV27	once	NA	TRBJ2-7	TGTGCCAGCAGCCTCTATCGGGGGGCGTACTACGAGCAGTACTTC	CASSLYRGAYYEQYF
TRBV6-5	NA	NA	TRBJ1-6	TGTGCCAGCAGATTGGACTCCCGCCGTGGCCCCCTCCACTTT	CASRLDSRRGPLHF
TRBV6-5	few	NA	TRBJ1-5	TGTGCCAGCAGTTCCGGGACTGAAGGTCATCAGCCCCAGCATTTT	CASSSGTEGHQPQHF
TRBV2	NA	TRBD1	TRBJ2-4	TGTGCCAGCAGTGATTCGGGACAGGGAAACATTCAGTACTTC	CASSDSGQGNIQYF
TRBV9	NA	TRBD1	TRBJ1-2	TGTGCCAGCAGCGTAGGGACAGGCGCTGGCTATGGCTACACCTTC	CASSVGTGAGYGYTF
TRBV7-8	NA	NA	TRBJ2-1	TGTGCCAGCAGCTCCCAGGGTAGGACCTACAATGAGCAGTTCTTC	CASSSQGRTYNEQFF
TRBV28	NA	TRBD1	TRBJ1-1	TGTGCCAGCAGTTTCCGGGACAGGTGGGGCCGGACTGAAGCTTTCTTT	CASSFRDRWGRTEAFF
TRBV18	few	NA	TRBJ1-4	TGTGCCAGCTCACCACCCGTACAGTCAGAAAAACTGTTTTTT	CASSPPVQSEKLFF
TRBV5-5	NA	NA	TRBJ1-5	TGTGCCAGCAGCTTGGAAGGGGTTAGCAATCAGCCCCAGCATTTT	CASSLEGVSNQPQHF
TRBV19	NA	NA	TRBJ1-3	TGTGCCAGCAACTCTGGAAACACCATATATTTT	CASNSGNTIYF
TRBV9	NA	TRBD2	TRBJ2-1	TGTGCCAGCAGCGTAGCTGGGACTAGGAATGAGCAGTTCTTC	CASSVAGTRNEQFF
TRBV6-5	NA	NA	TRBJ1-2	TGTGCCAGCAGTTTGAGGGGGAGCTATGGCTACACCTTC	CASSLRGSYGYTF
TRBV4-1	few	NA	TRBJ2-3	TGCGCCAGCAGCCAAGAGAGGACTAGCACAGATACGCAGTATTTT	CASSQERTSTDTQYF
TRBV28	NA	TRBD1	TRBJ2-1	TGTGCCAGCAGCCTTGCTGGGGGGACAGGGGAGATCAATGAGCAGTTCTTC	CASSLAGGTGEINEQFF
TRBV30	NA	TRBD2	TRBJ2-7	TGTGCCTGGAGTGTACTAAGCGGGAGTTACGAGCAGTACTTC	CAWSVLSGSYEQYF
TRBV6-5	NA	NA	TRBJ2-7	TGTGCCAGCAGTTACGCAGGTGGGGCTCCCTACGAGCAGTACTTC	CASSYAGGAPYEQYF
TRBV3-1/TRBV3-2	NA	TRBD2	TRBJ2-2	TGTGCCAGCAGCCAAGAGAGGGCTAGCGGACTCACCGGGGAGCTGTTTTTT	CASSQERASGLTGELFF
TRBV6-5	once	NA	TRBJ1-2	TGTGCCAGCAGTTCGCTGGGAGGATATGATGGCTACACCTTC	CASSSLGGYDGYTF
TRBV2	few	NA	TRBJ1-2	TGTGCCAGCACCCCACAGGGAGAGAACTATGGCTACACCTTC	CASTPQGENYGYTF
TRBV5-1	NA	TRBD1	TRBJ2-5	TGCGCCAGCAGCTTGAGGATCCGGACAGGTAGTTCGACCCAGTACTTC	CASSLRIRTGSSTQYF
TRBV28	NA	TRBD1	TRBJ2-5	TGTGCCAGCAGTTTATGGGCGGGACAGGGAATGGAGACCCAGTACTTC	CASSLWAGQGMETQYF
TRBV6-2/TRBV6-3	NA	NA	TRBJ2-6	TGTGCCAGCAGTTACGTGGGTCTCGGGATTTCTGGGGCCAACGTCCTGACTTTC	CASSYVGLGISGANVLTF
TRBV6-5	NA	NA	TRBJ1-5	TGTGCCAGCAGTTCCCCCCATAGCAATCAGCCCCAGCATTTT	CASSSPHSNQPQHF
TRBV6-5	NA	NA	TRBJ2-3	TGTGCCAGCAGTTCAACCTCCTTCGCGGTAGATACGCAGTATTTT	CASSSTSFAVDTQYF
TRBV7-2	NA	TRBD2	TRBJ2-3	TGTGCCAGCAGCCAACGGGGGGGCAGCACAGATACGCAGTATTTT	CASSQRGGSTDTQYF
TRBV28	NA	TRBD1	TRBJ2-7	TGTGCCAGCAGGGGCCGGGACAGGGGCGAGCAGTACTTC	CASRGRDRGEQYF
TRBV7-3	NA	TRBD1	TRBJ2-2	TGTGCCAGCAGCGTACAGGGGGCCAGCGGGGAGCTGTTTTTT	CASSVQGASGELFF
TRBV5-1	NA	TRBD2	TRBJ2-2	TGCGCCAGCAGCTTGGAATTAGCGGGAGCCGGGGAGCTGTTTTTT	CASSLELAGAGELFF
TRBV5-8	NA	TRBD1	TRBJ2-7	TGTGCCAGCAGCAGGGGACAGTGGAGCTCCTACGAGCAGTACTTC	CASSRGQWSSYEQYF
TRBV5-1	NA	NA	TRBJ2-7	TGCGCCAGCAGCCGCGACAGCCTCTACGAGCAGTACTTC	CASSRDSLYEQYF